This T cell receptor beta chain comes out of a study of blood T cell repertoires in COVID-19. Trimming cost V 0 bases and J 3 bases; bases outside gene matches: 8. Germline CDR1 reads LNHDA; CDR2 reads SQIVND (reference sequence). CDR3 length equals 17 residues. Only in-frame clones appear in the TCRdb table, and some are missing; sequencing was by immunoSEQ multiplex PCR. This sample yields under 250,000 clones, of which 80% to 95% are seen a single time; around 0.84% belongs to the top ten. The sample taken for sequencing was peripheral blood. The V and J genes are TRBV19 and TRBJ1-5, with 7 bases that match TRBD1. This TCR came from a man aged 60 to 75 with COVID-19, enrolled during active disease. DNA of the CDR3: TGTGCCAGTAGTATAGATAACAGGGGCCGCCCCAATCAGCCCCAGCATTTT. Translation gives CASSIDNRGRPNQPQHF.